This T cell receptor (beta chain) is drawn from a study of shared clonotypes between healthy human individuals. General study findings and limits: In general, naive subsets displayed greater estimated richness than memory subsets did. Rarefaction revealed incomplete sorted-subset sequencing despite large depth.

Regarding this clone: Its cognate antigen is unknown.

The assay was immunoSEQ multiplex PCR, and TCRdb's table has in-frame clones only and misses some. The table has hundreds of thousands of clones, about 95% seen once. CD45RO-negative CD8 cells positively selected for CCR7 made up the naive population, which excluded terminally differentiated effector memory CD45RA+ cells. Only Caucasian adults living in Nashville, Tennessee made up the donor group. Trimming cost V 4 bases and J 1 base; bases outside gene matches: 8. In germline, CDR1 is MNHEY, CDR2 SMNVEV (reference sequence). CDR3 length: 17 amino acids. The rearrangement links TRBV27 to TRBJ2-1; 9 bases are a match to TRBD2. Sequences were obtained from naive CD8+ T cells sorted from blood. The clonotype was recovered from a young woman in good health. DNA of the CDR3: TGTGCCAGCAGTTCGACAGCGGGAGGTTGGTCCTACAATGAGCAGTTCTTC. This translates into CASSSTAGGWSYNEQFF.